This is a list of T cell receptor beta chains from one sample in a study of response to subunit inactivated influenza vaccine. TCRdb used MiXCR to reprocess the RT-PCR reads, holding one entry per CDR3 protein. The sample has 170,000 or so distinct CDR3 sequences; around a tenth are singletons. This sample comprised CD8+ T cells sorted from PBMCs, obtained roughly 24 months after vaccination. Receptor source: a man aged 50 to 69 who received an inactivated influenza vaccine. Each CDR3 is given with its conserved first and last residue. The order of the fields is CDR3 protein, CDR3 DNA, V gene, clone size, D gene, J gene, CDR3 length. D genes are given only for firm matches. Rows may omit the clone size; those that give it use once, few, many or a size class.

CDR3aa: CASSRGAATNEKLFF
CDR3nt: TGTGCCAGCAGTCGGGGTGCAGCAACTAATGAAAAACTGTTTTTT
v_gene: TRBV27
abundance: -
d_gene: -
j_gene: TRBJ1-4
len: 15

CDR3aa: CASSLGEKNEQYF
CDR3nt: TGTGCCAGCAGCTTGGGGGAGAAAAACGAGCAGTACTTC
v_gene: TRBV7-9
abundance: -
d_gene: -
j_gene: TRBJ2-7
len: 13

CDR3aa: CATPNGQETNYGYTF
CDR3nt: TGTGCCACACCGAATGGACAGGAGACTAACTATGGCTACACCTTC
v_gene: TRBV10-3
abundance: -
d_gene: TRBD1
j_gene: TRBJ1-2
len: 15

CDR3aa: CSASRVRGDEQYF
CDR3nt: TGCAGTGCTAGCAGGGTAAGAGGGGACGAGCAGTACTTC
v_gene: TRBV20-1
abundance: many
d_gene: -
j_gene: TRBJ2-7
len: 13

CDR3aa: CASSPGSLPDTQYF
CDR3nt: TGCGCCAGCAGCCCGGGGTCCCTCCCAGATACGCAGTATTTT
v_gene: TRBV4-3
abundance: -
d_gene: -
j_gene: TRBJ2-3
len: 14

CDR3aa: CASSFSSNTGELFF
CDR3nt: TGTGCCAGCAGCTTCAGTTCGAACACCGGGGAGCTGTTTTTT
v_gene: TRBV7-9
abundance: -
d_gene: -
j_gene: TRBJ2-2
len: 14

CDR3aa: CASSLLGTGSYEQYF
CDR3nt: TGTGCCAGCAGCTTATTAGGGACAGGGTCCTACGAGCAGTACTTC
v_gene: TRBV7-8
abundance: -
d_gene: TRBD1
j_gene: TRBJ2-7
len: 15

CDR3aa: CSVDRGLNTEAFF
CDR3nt: TGCAGCGTTGACAGGGGACTCAACACTGAAGCTTTCTTT
v_gene: TRBV29-1
abundance: many
d_gene: -
j_gene: TRBJ1-1
len: 13

CDR3aa: CASSWDNSMETQYF
CDR3nt: TGTGCCAGCAGCTGGGACAATTCGATGGAGACCCAGTACTTC
v_gene: TRBV6-1
abundance: -
d_gene: -
j_gene: TRBJ2-5
len: 14

CDR3aa: CSARDLDITDNSPLHF
CDR3nt: TGCAGTGCTAGAGACCTGGATATAACAGATAATTCACCCCTCCACTTT
v_gene: TRBV20-1
abundance: few
d_gene: -
j_gene: TRBJ1-6
len: 16

CDR3aa: CSASTSGVRYEQYF
CDR3nt: TGCAGCGCCTCGACTAGCGGGGTTCGGTACGAGCAGTACTTC
v_gene: TRBV29-1
abundance: -
d_gene: TRBD2
j_gene: TRBJ2-7
len: 14

CDR3aa: CASSPGFPGELFF
CDR3nt: TGTGCTAGCAGTCCCGGGTTCCCCGGGGAGCTGTTTTTT
v_gene: TRBV7-7
abundance: -
d_gene: -
j_gene: TRBJ2-2
len: 13

CDR3aa: CSASDSYSNQPQHF
CDR3nt: TGCAGTGCTAGCGACAGTTATAGCAATCAGCCCCAGCATTTT
v_gene: TRBV20-1
abundance: few
d_gene: -
j_gene: TRBJ1-5
len: 14

CDR3aa: CATSAFSASGNEQFF
CDR3nt: TGTGCCACCAGTGCGTTCAGTGCTAGCGGCAATGAGCAGTTCTTC
v_gene: TRBV24-1
abundance: many
d_gene: TRBD2
j_gene: TRBJ2-1
len: 15

CDR3aa: CASSKGTRDPGELFF
CDR3nt: TGTGCCAGCAGCAAAGGTACAAGAGACCCCGGGGAGCTGTTTTTT
v_gene: TRBV21-1
abundance: -
d_gene: -
j_gene: TRBJ2-2
len: 15

CDR3aa: CASSLSSGTYEQYF
CDR3nt: TGTGCCAGCAGCTTGTCTAGCGGAACCTACGAGCAGTACTTC
v_gene: TRBV11-2
abundance: -
d_gene: TRBD2
j_gene: TRBJ2-7
len: 14

CDR3aa: CASSVGTERYEQYF
CDR3nt: TGTGCCAGCAGCGTGGGGACAGAACGCTACGAGCAGTACTTC
v_gene: TRBV5-6
abundance: -
d_gene: TRBD1
j_gene: TRBJ2-7
len: 14

CDR3aa: CASSQDHGGQVYNYGYTF
CDR3nt: TGTGCCAGCAGCCAAGATCACGGGGGACAGGTCTACAACTATGGCTACACCTTC
v_gene: TRBV3-1
abundance: many
d_gene: TRBD1
j_gene: TRBJ1-2
len: 18

CDR3aa: CASRIRTHRVQETQYF
CDR3nt: TGTGCCAGCAGAATAAGGACGCATAGGGTCCAAGAGACCCAGTACTTC
v_gene: TRBV28
abundance: many
d_gene: -
j_gene: TRBJ2-5
len: 16